Listed below are T cell receptor beta chains from one sample, sequenced in a study of T cells in Graves' hyperthyroidism and ophthalmopathy. TCRdb used MiXCR to reprocess the multiplex PCR reads, holding one entry per CDR3 protein. Among nearly 600,000 distinct CDR3 sequences listed, 14% were seen once. The sequencing sample was made of blood. The source of these receptors is a woman aged 18-30 years with Graves' ophthalmopathy. Each CDR3 is given with its conserved first and last residue. Each record gives: CDR3 length, D gene, clone size, V gene, J gene, CDR3 protein, CDR3 DNA. D genes are given only for firm matches. A row's size may be missing; if present it is once, few, many or a size class.

CDR3 length: 14; D gene: -; clone size: -; V gene: TRBV30; J gene: TRBJ1-1; CDR3 protein: CAWRQWAGDTEAFF; CDR3 DNA: TGTGCCTGGAGACAGTGGGCAGGGGACACTGAAGCTTTCTTT
CDR3 length: 14; D gene: -; clone size: -; V gene: TRBV28; J gene: TRBJ1-6; CDR3 protein: CASSLGGNNSPLHF; CDR3 DNA: TGTGCCAGCAGTTTGGGGGGAAATAATTCACCCCTCCACTTT
CDR3 length: 13; D gene: -; clone size: many; V gene: TRBV12-3/TRBV12-4; J gene: TRBJ1-1; CDR3 protein: CASSLFGPPEAFF; CDR3 DNA: TGTGCCAGCAGTTTATTCGGACCCCCTGAAGCTTTCTTT
CDR3 length: 14; D gene: -; clone size: few; V gene: TRBV5-6; J gene: TRBJ1-4; CDR3 protein: CASIQSQAWEKLFF; CDR3 DNA: TGTGCCAGCATCCAGTCCCAGGCGTGGGAAAAACTGTTTTTT
CDR3 length: 18; D gene: TRBD2; clone size: few; V gene: TRBV4-1; J gene: TRBJ2-1; CDR3 protein: CASSQVGGAGVSYNEQFF; CDR3 DNA: TGCGCCAGCAGCCAAGTTGGCGGAGCGGGAGTCTCCTACAATGAGCAGTTCTTC
CDR3 length: 16; D gene: TRBD2; clone size: many; V gene: TRBV11-2; J gene: TRBJ2-3; CDR3 protein: CASSFISGMGADTQYF; CDR3 DNA: TGTGCCAGCAGCTTTATCAGCGGGATGGGGGCAGATACGCAGTATTTT
CDR3 length: 16; D gene: -; clone size: few; V gene: TRBV4-3; J gene: TRBJ1-2; CDR3 protein: CASSQAPGRPHYGYTF; CDR3 DNA: TGCGCCAGCAGCCAAGCTCCGGGCCGACCGCACTATGGCTACACCTTC
CDR3 length: 15; D gene: -; clone size: -; V gene: TRBV4-2; J gene: TRBJ2-3; CDR3 protein: CASSQLTVVTDTQYF; CDR3 DNA: TGTGCCAGCAGCCAATTAACAGTTGTCACAGATACGCAGTATTTT
CDR3 length: 16; D gene: -; clone size: many; V gene: TRBV28; J gene: TRBJ2-2; CDR3 protein: CASSLPRGTDTGELFF; CDR3 DNA: TGTGCCAGCAGTTTACCCAGGGGCACGGACACCGGGGAGCTGTTTTTT
CDR3 length: 14; D gene: -; clone size: -; V gene: TRBV29-1; J gene: TRBJ2-2; CDR3 protein: CSALEGANTGELFF; CDR3 DNA: TGCAGCGCCCTGGAGGGGGCGAACACCGGGGAGCTGTTTTTT
CDR3 length: 15; D gene: -; clone size: many; V gene: TRBV6-2/TRBV6-3; J gene: TRBJ1-5; CDR3 protein: CASTAGVRSNQPQHF; CDR3 DNA: TGTGCCAGCACCGCAGGGGTGAGGAGCAATCAGCCCCAGCATTTT
CDR3 length: 17; D gene: -; clone size: -; V gene: TRBV4-1; J gene: TRBJ2-1; CDR3 protein: CASSHPPGGDRDNEQFF; CDR3 DNA: TGCGCCAGCAGCCACCCCCCGGGGGGGGACAGGGACAATGAGCAGTTCTTC
CDR3 length: 16; D gene: TRBD2; clone size: many; V gene: TRBV11-2; J gene: TRBJ2-1; CDR3 protein: CASTHWEGRSYNEQFF; CDR3 DNA: TGTGCCAGCACTCACTGGGAGGGCCGATCCTACAATGAGCAGTTCTTC
CDR3 length: 16; D gene: TRBD2; clone size: -; V gene: TRBV30; J gene: TRBJ2-1; CDR3 protein: CAWSPRTSGINNEQFF; CDR3 DNA: TGTGCCTGGAGTCCTCGGACTAGCGGGATAAATAATGAGCAGTTCTTC
CDR3 length: 16; D gene: TRBD2; clone size: few; V gene: TRBV4-2; J gene: TRBJ2-2; CDR3 protein: CASSQDRGGGGRELFF; CDR3 DNA: TGTGCCAGCAGCCAAGATCGGGGCGGGGGGGGACGGGAGCTGTTTTTT
CDR3 length: 17; D gene: TRBD1; clone size: many; V gene: TRBV20-1; J gene: TRBJ2-5; CDR3 protein: CSARDEGTGSRMETQYF; CDR3 DNA: TGCAGTGCTAGAGATGAAGGGACAGGGTCGAGGATGGAGACCCAGTACTTC
CDR3 length: 16; D gene: TRBD1; clone size: many; V gene: TRBV7-9; J gene: TRBJ1-1; CDR3 protein: CASSPTDRVTLSEAFF; CDR3 DNA: TGTGCCAGCAGCCCGACAGACAGGGTAACCCTATCGGAAGCTTTCTTT
CDR3 length: 14; D gene: TRBD1; clone size: many; V gene: TRBV12-3/TRBV12-4; J gene: TRBJ1-1; CDR3 protein: CASSRTGGRAEAFF; CDR3 DNA: TGTGCCAGCAGTCGTACAGGGGGCCGGGCTGAAGCTTTCTTT
CDR3 length: 17; D gene: -; clone size: few; V gene: TRBV7-3; J gene: TRBJ2-1; CDR3 protein: CASSLGASRSRDNEQFF; CDR3 DNA: TGTGCCAGCAGCTTAGGGGCGAGCCGCAGTAGGGACAATGAGCAGTTCTTC
CDR3 length: 13; D gene: -; clone size: many; V gene: TRBV3-1; J gene: TRBJ2-2; CDR3 protein: CASSQDSPGELFF; CDR3 DNA: TGTGCCAGCAGCCAAGACAGTCCCGGGGAGCTGTTTTTT
CDR3 length: 14; D gene: -; clone size: few; V gene: TRBV14; J gene: TRBJ2-5; CDR3 protein: CASSLLQGQGTQYF; CDR3 DNA: TGTGCCAGCAGCCTTCTCCAGGGGCAAGGGACCCAGTACTTC
CDR3 length: 16; D gene: TRBD2; clone size: few; V gene: TRBV7-2; J gene: TRBJ2-5; CDR3 protein: CASSLLSGSDSETQYF; CDR3 DNA: TGTGCCAGCAGCTTACTTAGCGGGAGTGATTCGGAGACCCAGTACTTC
CDR3 length: 18; D gene: TRBD1; clone size: many; V gene: TRBV28; J gene: TRBJ2-2; CDR3 protein: CASSPPARDRANTGELFF; CDR3 DNA: TGTGCCAGCAGCCCACCAGCCAGGGACAGGGCGAACACCGGGGAGCTGTTTTTT
CDR3 length: 16; D gene: -; clone size: many; V gene: TRBV2; J gene: TRBJ2-7; CDR3 protein: CASSDRDSQGRYEQYF; CDR3 DNA: TGTGCCAGCAGTGACCGCGACTCCCAGGGGCGCTACGAGCAGTACTTC
CDR3 length: 17; D gene: -; clone size: many; V gene: TRBV2; J gene: TRBJ2-4; CDR3 protein: CASRPTRPGIAKNIQYF; CDR3 DNA: TGTGCCAGCAGACCCACGAGACCGGGAATCGCCAAAAACATTCAGTACTTC
CDR3 length: 16; D gene: TRBD1; clone size: many; V gene: TRBV7-9; J gene: TRBJ1-4; CDR3 protein: CASSFDGTGYNEKLFF; CDR3 DNA: TGTGCCAGCAGCTTCGACGGGACAGGGTATAATGAAAAACTGTTTTTT
CDR3 length: 17; D gene: TRBD2; clone size: few; V gene: TRBV5-1; J gene: TRBJ2-1; CDR3 protein: CASSLPVLAGGLGEQFF; CDR3 DNA: TGCGCCAGCAGCTTGCCCGTACTAGCGGGAGGCCTGGGTGAGCAGTTCTTC
CDR3 length: 14; D gene: -; clone size: many; V gene: TRBV6-2/TRBV6-3; J gene: TRBJ2-1; CDR3 protein: CASSYSGKRNEQFF; CDR3 DNA: TGTGCCAGCAGTTATAGCGGAAAGAGGAATGAGCAGTTCTTC
CDR3 length: 17; D gene: TRBD1; clone size: -; V gene: TRBV28; J gene: TRBJ2-1; CDR3 protein: CASSLIGDRGSYNEQFF; CDR3 DNA: TGTGCCAGCAGTTTGATAGGGGACAGGGGCTCCTACAATGAGCAGTTCTTC
CDR3 length: 15; D gene: -; clone size: -; V gene: TRBV5-5; J gene: TRBJ2-7; CDR3 protein: CASSLGPTGSYEQYF; CDR3 DNA: TGTGCCAGCAGCTTGGGTCCAACGGGCTCCTACGAGCAGTACTTC
CDR3 length: 14; D gene: -; clone size: many; V gene: TRBV3-1; J gene: TRBJ2-3; CDR3 protein: CASSPTGGLDTQYF; CDR3 DNA: TGTGCCAGCAGCCCTACCGGTGGGTTGGATACGCAGTATTTT
CDR3 length: 16; D gene: TRBD2; clone size: many; V gene: TRBV24-1; J gene: TRBJ2-1; CDR3 protein: CATSDSGGMPYNEQFF; CDR3 DNA: TGTGCCACCAGTGATTCGGGGGGGATGCCCTACAATGAGCAGTTCTTC
CDR3 length: 13; D gene: -; clone size: many; V gene: TRBV27; J gene: TRBJ2-1; CDR3 protein: CASSREVYNEQFF; CDR3 DNA: TGTGCCAGCAGTAGGGAGGTCTACAATGAGCAGTTCTTC
CDR3 length: 15; D gene: TRBD1; clone size: many; V gene: TRBV27; J gene: TRBJ2-3; CDR3 protein: CASSLRQGRTDTQYF; CDR3 DNA: TGTGCCAGCAGTCTCCGACAGGGACGCACAGATACGCAGTATTTT
CDR3 length: 14; D gene: -; clone size: -; V gene: TRBV24-1; J gene: TRBJ1-5; CDR3 protein: CATNLGQLNQPQHF; CDR3 DNA: TGTGCCACCAATCTAGGACAACTCAATCAGCCCCAGCATTTT
CDR3 length: 17; D gene: -; clone size: many; V gene: TRBV28; J gene: TRBJ1-1; CDR3 protein: CASSPRGWGYENTEAFF; CDR3 DNA: TGTGCCAGCAGCCCCAGGGGTTGGGGGTATGAGAACACTGAAGCTTTCTTT
CDR3 length: 13; D gene: -; clone size: few; V gene: TRBV3-1; J gene: TRBJ1-5; CDR3 protein: CASSQGGHSTQHF; CDR3 DNA: TGTGCCAGCAGCCAAGGGGGGCACAGCACCCAGCATTTT